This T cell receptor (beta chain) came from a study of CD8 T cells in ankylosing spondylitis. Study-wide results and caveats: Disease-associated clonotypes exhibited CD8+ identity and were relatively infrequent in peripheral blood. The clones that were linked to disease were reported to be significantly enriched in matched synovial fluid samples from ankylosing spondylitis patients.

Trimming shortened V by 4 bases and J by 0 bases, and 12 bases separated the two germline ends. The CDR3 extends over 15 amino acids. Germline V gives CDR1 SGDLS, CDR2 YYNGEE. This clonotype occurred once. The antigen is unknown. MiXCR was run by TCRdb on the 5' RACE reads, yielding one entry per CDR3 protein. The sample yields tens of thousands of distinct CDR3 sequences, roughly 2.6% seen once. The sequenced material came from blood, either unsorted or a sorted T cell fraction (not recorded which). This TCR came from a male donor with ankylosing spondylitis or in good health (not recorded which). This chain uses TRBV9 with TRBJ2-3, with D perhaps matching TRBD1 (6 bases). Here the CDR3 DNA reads TGTGCCAGCAGCTCCGGGACACCCAGCACAGATACGCAGTATTTT. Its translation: CASSSGTPSTDTQYF.